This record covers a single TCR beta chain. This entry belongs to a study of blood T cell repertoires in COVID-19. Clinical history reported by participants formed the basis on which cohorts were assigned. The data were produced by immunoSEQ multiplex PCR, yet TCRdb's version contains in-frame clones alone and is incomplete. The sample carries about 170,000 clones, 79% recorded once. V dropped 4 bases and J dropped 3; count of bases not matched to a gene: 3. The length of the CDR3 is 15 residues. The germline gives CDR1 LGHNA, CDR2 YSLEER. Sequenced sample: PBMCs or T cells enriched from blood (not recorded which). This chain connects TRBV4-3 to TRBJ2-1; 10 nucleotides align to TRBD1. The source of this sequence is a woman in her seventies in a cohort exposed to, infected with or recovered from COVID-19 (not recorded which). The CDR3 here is CASSPGQGNYNEQFF. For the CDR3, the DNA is TGCGCCAGCAGCCCGGGACAGGGGAACTACAATGAGCAGTTCTTC.